This T cell receptor (beta chain) was sequenced during a study of T-cell memory formation after mild COVID-19. Study details: Largely, TCR clusters stayed within a single donor. General study points: Among CD4+ contracting clones, most were CM and EM, and CD8+ ones EMRA. Clones that got smaller from day 15 to 85 had even CD4/CD8, while clones growing later tipped toward CD4+.

The junction had 5 bases not matched to a gene; V was cut back by 5 bases and J by 3 bases. CDR1 and CDR2 from the germline V gene are SGHTA and FQGNSA. The CDR3 sequence is 15 residues long. In its sample, this clonotype was seen a few times. The antigen is undetermined. TCRdb reanalysed the 5' RACE reads using MiXCR and keeps one entry per CDR3 protein. This sample has around 200,000 distinct CDR3 sequences, with around 18% found just once. The genes are TRBV7-2 and TRBJ1-5; 9 positions agree with TRBD1. Sequenced: PBMCs or a T cell subset sorted from them (not recorded which). This TCR derives from a young man who had mild COVID-19 (a few samples of this study predate the infection). Cell type and time point are not known. CDR3 coding DNA: TGTGCCAGCAGCAACTACAGGGGGCTCAATCAGCCCCAGCATTTT. Protein: CASSNYRGLNQPQHF.